The clone carrying this T cell receptor (beta chain) was seen only once. No antigen is known for it. The sample is drawn from a study of cytomegalovirus exposure and HLA in healthy donors. V lost 3 bases and J 5 bases, leaving 10 bases between the germline ends. CDR1 and CDR2 (germline): SGHAT, FQNNGV. CDR3 length: 13 residues. Clones were sequenced by immunoSEQ multiplex PCR, and TCRdb holds only the in-frame ones, with some missing. The sample includes approximately 270,000 clones, less than 90% of them seen just once. Overall study results and limits: One later analysis, an examination of the 100 to 150 validation repertoires, found that first-cohort TCR clusters tended to co-occur in them. As was reported, the classifier diagnosed cytomegalovirus status with high specificity and sensitivity. Researchers catalogued about 150 TCR beta chains as cytomegalovirus-associated.

The TCR sequence derives from a man younger than 35 in good health and CMV-seropositive. The rearrangement links TRBV11-2 to TRBJ2-5; D gene unclear. The sequenced sample consisted of PBMCs. The CDR3 reads CASSFHPSETQYF. As DNA, the CDR3 is TGTGCCAGCAGCTTTCACCCATCGGAGACCCAGTACTTC.